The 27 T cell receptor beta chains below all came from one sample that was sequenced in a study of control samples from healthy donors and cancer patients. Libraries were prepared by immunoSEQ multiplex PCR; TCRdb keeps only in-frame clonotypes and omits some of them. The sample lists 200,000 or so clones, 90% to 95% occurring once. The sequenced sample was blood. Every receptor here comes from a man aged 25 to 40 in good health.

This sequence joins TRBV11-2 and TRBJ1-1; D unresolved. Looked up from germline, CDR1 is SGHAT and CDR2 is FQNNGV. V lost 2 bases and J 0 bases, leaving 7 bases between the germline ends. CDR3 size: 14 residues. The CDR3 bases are TGTGCCAGCAGCTTACAGAGCATGAACACTGAAGCTTTCTTT. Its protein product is CASSLQSMNTEAFF. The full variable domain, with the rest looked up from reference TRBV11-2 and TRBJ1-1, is EAGVAQSPRYKIIEKRQSVAFWCNPISGHATLYWYQQILGQGPKLLIQFQNNGVVDDSQLPKDRFSAERLKGVDSTLKIQPAKLEDSAVYLCASSLQSMNTEAFFGQGTRLTVV.

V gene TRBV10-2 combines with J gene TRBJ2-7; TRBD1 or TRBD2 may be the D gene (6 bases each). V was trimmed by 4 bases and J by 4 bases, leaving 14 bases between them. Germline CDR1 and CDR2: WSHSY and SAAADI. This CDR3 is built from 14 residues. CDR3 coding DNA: TGCGCCAGCAGTGGGAGGGGGATAAGTTACGAGCAGTACTTC. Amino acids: CASSGRGISYEQYF.

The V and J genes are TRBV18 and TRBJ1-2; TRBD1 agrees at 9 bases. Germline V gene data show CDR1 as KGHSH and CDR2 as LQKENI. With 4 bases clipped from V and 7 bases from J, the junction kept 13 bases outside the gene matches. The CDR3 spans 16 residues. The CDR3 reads CASSRSPGQGGLGYTF. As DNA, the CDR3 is TGTGCCAGCTCACGCTCCCCGGGACAGGGAGGGCTTGGCTACACCTTC.

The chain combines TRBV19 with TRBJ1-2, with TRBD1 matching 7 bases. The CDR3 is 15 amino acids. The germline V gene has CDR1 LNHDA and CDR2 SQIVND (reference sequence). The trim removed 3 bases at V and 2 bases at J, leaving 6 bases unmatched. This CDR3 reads CASSISGTANYGYTF. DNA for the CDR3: TGTGCCAGTAGTATCTCCGGGACAGCGAACTATGGCTACACCTTC.

CDR3 DNA sequence: TGTGCCAGCAGTGAAGATGGGGGCATCTATAGCAATCAGCCCCAGCATTTT. Its translation is CASSEDGGIYSNQPQHF. J is TRBJ1-5 and V is TRBV6-1; possibly TRBD1 for D (6 bases). The V end lost 1 base, the J end lost 0 bases, and 13 bases lay between the germline ends. The CDR3 contains 17 residues. CDR1 and CDR2 (germline): MNHNS, SASEGT.

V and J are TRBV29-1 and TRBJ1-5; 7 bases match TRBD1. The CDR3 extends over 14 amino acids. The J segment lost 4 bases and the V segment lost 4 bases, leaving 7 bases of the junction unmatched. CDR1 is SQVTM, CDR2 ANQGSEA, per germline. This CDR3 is CSVAGGLGNQPQHF. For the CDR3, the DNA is TGCAGCGTTGCAGGGGGACTTGGGAATCAGCCCCAGCATTTT.

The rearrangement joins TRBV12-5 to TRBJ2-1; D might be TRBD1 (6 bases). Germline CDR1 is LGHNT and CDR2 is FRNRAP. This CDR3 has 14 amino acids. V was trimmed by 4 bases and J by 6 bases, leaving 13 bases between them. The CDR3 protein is CASGSRQVGNEQFF. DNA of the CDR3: TGTGCTAGTGGTTCACGACAGGTCGGCAATGAGCAGTTCTTC.

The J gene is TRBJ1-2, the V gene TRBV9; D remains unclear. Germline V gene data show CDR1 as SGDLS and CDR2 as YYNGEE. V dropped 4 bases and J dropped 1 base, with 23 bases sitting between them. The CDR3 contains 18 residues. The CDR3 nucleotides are TGTGCCAGCAGCCCATACGTAAAGGGATTAAGAAGTAACTATGGCTACACCTTC. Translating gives CASSPYVKGLRSNYGYTF. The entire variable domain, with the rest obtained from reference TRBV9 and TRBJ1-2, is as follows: DSGVTQTPKHLITATGQRVTLRCSPRSGDLSVYWYQQSLDQGLQFLIQYYNGEERAKGNILERFSAQQFPDLHSELNLSSLELGDSALYFCASSPYVKGLRSNYGYTFGSGTRLTVV.

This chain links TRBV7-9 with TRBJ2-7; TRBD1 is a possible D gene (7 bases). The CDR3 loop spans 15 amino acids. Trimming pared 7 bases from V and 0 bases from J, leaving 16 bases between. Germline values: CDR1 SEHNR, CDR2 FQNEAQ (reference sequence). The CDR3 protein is CASTDGGGGSYEQYF. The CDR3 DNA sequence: TGTGCCAGCACCGACGGAGGGGGCGGCTCCTACGAGCAGTACTTC. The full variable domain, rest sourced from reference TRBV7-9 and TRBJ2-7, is DTGVSQNPRHKITKRGQNVTFRCDPISEHNRLYWYRQTLGQGPEFLTYFQNEAQLEKSRLLSDRFSAERPKGSFSTLEIQRTEQGDSAMYLCASTDGGGGSYEQYFGPGTRLTVT.

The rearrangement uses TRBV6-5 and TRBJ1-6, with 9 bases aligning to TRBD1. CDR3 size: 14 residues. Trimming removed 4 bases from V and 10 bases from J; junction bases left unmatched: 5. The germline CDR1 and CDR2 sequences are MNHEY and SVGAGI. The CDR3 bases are TGTGCCAGCAGTTGGACAGGGGAAGGATCACCCCTCCACTTT. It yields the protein CASSWTGEGSPLHF.

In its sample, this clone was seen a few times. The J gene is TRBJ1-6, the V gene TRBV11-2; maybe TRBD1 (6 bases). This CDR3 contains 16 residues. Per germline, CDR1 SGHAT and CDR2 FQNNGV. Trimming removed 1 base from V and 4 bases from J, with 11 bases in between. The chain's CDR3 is CASSLGGGVYNSPLHF. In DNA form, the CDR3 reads TGTGCCAGCAGCTTAGGAGGGGGAGTGTATAATTCACCCCTCCACTTT.

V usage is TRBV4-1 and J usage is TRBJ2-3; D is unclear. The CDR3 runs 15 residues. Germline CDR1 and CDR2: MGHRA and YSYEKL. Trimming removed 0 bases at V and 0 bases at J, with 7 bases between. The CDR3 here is CASSQERYSTDTQYF. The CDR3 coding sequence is TGCGCCAGCAGCCAAGAGCGTTATAGCACAGATACGCAGTATTTT.

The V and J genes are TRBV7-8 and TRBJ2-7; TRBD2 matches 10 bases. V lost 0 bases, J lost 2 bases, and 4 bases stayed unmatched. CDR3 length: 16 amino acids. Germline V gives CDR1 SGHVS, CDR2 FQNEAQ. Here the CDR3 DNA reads TGTGCCAGCAGCTTAGCGGTAGCGGGGGGCCCCTACGAGCAGTACTTC. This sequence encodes CASSLAVAGGPYEQYF.

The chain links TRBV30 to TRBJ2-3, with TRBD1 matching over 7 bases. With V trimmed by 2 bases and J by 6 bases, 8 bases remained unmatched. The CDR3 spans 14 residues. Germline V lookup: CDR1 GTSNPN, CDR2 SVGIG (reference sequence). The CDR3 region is CAWSFGTDRDTQYF. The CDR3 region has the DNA TGTGCCTGGAGTTTTGGGACAGACCGTGATACGCAGTATTTT.

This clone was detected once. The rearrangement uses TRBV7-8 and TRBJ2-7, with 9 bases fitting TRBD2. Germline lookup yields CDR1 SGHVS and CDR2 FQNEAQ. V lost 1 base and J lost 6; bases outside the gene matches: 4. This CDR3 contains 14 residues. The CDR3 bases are TGTGCCAGCAGCTTAGGCGGGGGGGCCTCCGAGCAGTACTTC. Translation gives CASSLGGGASEQYF.

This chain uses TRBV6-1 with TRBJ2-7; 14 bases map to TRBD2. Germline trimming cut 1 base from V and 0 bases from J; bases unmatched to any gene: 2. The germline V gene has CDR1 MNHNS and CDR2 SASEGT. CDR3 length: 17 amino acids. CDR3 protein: CASSEGLAGGYSYEQYF. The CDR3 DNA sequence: TGTGCCAGCAGTGAAGGACTAGCGGGGGGGTACTCCTACGAGCAGTACTTC.

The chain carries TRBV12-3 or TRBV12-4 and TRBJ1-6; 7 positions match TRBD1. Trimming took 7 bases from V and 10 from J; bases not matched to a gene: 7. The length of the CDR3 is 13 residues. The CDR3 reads CASTLTGKSPLHF. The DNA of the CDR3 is TGTGCCAGCACTCTGACAGGGAAGTCACCCCTCCACTTT.

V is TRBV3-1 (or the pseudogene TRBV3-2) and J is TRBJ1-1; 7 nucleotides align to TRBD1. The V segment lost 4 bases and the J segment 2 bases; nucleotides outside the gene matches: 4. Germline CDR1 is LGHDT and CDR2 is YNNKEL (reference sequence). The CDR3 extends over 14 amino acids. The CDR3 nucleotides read TGTGCCAGCAGCCCGCGGACAGGAAACACTGAAGCTTTCTTT. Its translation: CASSPRTGNTEAFF.

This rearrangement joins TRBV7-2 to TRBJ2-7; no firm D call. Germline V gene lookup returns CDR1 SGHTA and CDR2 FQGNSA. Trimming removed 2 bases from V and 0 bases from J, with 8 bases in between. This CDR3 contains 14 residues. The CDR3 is CASSLLPGSYEQYF. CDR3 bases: TGTGCCAGCAGCTTACTCCCAGGCTCCTACGAGCAGTACTTC.

Written as DNA, the CDR3 is TGTGCCAGTAGTCTTCGAGGTGTGGCAGGGGATAATTCACCCCTCCACTTT. Its protein is CASSLRGVAGDNSPLHF. The chain recombines TRBV19 with TRBJ1-6, with D possibly matching TRBD1 (6 bases). The CDR3 runs 17 residues. Germline assignment: CDR1 LNHDA and CDR2 SQIVND (reference sequence). V was cut by 5 bases and J by 5 bases, with 19 bases left in between.

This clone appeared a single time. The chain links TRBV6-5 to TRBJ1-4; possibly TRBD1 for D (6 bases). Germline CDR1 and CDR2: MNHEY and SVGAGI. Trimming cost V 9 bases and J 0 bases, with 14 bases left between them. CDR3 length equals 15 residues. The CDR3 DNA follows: TGTGCCAGTTCCGACAGGAGAACAACTAATGAAAAACTGTTTTTT. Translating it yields CASSDRRTTNEKLFF.

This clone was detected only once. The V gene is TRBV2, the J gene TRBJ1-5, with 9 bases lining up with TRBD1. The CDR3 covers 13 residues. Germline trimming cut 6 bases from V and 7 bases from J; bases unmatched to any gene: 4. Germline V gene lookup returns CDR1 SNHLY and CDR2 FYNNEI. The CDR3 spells CASRGTGTQPQHF. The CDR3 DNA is TGTGCCAGCAGAGGGACAGGGACCCAGCCCCAGCATTTT.

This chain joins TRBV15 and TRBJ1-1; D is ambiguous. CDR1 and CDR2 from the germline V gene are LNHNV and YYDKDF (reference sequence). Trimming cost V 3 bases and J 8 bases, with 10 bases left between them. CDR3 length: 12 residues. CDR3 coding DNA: TGTGCCACCAGCAGTAGTATGGTGGAAGCTTTCTTT. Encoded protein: CATSSSMVEAFF.

CDR3 residues: CASSTRTGRTDTQYF. CDR3 sequence (DNA): TGTGCCAGCAGCACCCGGACAGGAAGAACAGATACGCAGTATTTT. The rearrangement joins TRBV5-4 to TRBJ2-3; 7 bases agree with TRBD1. Germline V gene sequence: CDR1 SGHNT, CDR2 YYREEE (reference sequence). Unmatched junction bases numbered 8, after V lost 4 bases and J lost 3 bases. The CDR3 contains 15 residues.

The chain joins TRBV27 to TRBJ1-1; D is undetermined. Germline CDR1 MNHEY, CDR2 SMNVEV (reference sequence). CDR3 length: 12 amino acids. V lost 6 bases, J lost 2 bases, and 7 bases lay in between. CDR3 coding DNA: TGTGCCAGCAGGTCGAGTAACACTGAAGCTTTCTTT. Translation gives CASRSSNTEAFF.

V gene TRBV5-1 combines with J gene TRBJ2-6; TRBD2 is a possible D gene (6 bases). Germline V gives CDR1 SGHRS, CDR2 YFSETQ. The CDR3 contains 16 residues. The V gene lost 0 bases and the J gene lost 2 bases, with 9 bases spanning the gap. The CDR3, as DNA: TGCGCCAGCAGCTTGGGCGCGGGGCCTGGGGCCAACGTCCTGACTTTC. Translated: CASSLGAGPGANVLTF.

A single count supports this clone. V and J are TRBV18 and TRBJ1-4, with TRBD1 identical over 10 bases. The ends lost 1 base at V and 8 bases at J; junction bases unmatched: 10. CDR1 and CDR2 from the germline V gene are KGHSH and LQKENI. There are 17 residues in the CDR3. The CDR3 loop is CASSPRDRGLEGEKLFF. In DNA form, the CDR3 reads TGTGCCAGCTCACCACGGGACAGGGGCCTCGAGGGGGAAAAACTGTTTTTT.